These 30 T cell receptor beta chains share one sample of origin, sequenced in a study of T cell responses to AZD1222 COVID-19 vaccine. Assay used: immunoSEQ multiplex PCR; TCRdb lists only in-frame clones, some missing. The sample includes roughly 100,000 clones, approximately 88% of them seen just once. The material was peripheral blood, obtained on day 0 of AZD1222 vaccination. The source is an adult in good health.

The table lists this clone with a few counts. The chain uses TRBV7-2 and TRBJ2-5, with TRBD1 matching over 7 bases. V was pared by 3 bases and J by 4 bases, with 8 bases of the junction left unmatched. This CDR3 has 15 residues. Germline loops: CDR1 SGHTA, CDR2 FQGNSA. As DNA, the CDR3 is TGTGCCAGCAGCTTCACAGGGGAAAATGGAGAGACCCAGTACTTC. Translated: CASSFTGENGETQYF.

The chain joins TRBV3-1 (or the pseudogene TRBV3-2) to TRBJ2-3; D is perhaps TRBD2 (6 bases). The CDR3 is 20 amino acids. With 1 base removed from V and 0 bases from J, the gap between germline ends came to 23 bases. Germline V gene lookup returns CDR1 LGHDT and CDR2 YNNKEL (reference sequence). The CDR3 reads CASSQGPGGEEDGSTDTQYF. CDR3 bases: TGTGCCAGCAGCCAAGGCCCAGGAGGGGAAGAGGACGGCAGCACAGATACGCAGTATTTT.

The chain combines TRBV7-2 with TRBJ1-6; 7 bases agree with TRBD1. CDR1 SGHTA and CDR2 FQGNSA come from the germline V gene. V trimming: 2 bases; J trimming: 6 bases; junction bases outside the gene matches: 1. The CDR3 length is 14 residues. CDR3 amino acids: CASSLQGGNSPLHF. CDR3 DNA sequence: TGTGCCAGCAGCTTACAGGGGGGTAATTCACCCCTCCACTTT. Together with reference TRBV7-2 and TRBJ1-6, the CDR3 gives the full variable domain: GAGVSQSPSNKVTEKGKDVELRCDPISGHTALYWYRQSLGQGLEFLIYFQGNSAPDKSGLPSDRFSAERTGGSVSTLTIQRTQQEDSAVYLCASSLQGGNSPLHFGNGTRLTVT.

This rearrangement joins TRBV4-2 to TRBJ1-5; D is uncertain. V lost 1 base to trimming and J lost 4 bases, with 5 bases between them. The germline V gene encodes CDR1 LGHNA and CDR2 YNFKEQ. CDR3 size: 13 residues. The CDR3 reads CASSQAKNQPQHF. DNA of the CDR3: TGTGCCAGCAGCCAAGCCAAAAATCAGCCCCAGCATTTT.

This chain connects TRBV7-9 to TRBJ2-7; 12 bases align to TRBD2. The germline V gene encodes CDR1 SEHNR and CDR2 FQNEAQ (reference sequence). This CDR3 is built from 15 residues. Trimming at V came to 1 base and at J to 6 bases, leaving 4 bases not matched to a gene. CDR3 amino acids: CASSLGLAGVVEQYF. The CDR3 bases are TGTGCCAGCAGCTTAGGACTAGCGGGAGTGGTCGAGCAGTACTTC. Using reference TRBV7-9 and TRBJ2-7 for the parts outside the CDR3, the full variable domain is DTGVSQNPRHKITKRGQNVTFRCDPISEHNRLYWYRQTLGQGPEFLTYFQNEAQLEKSRLLSDRFSAERPKGSFSTLEIQRTEQGDSAMYLCASSLGLAGVVEQYFGPGTRLTVT.

The CDR3 DNA follows: TGTGCCAGCTCACCAAAGGGGGTAGCGGGAGCCTACGAGCAGTACTTC. Translation gives CASSPKGVAGAYEQYF. The chain has TRBV18 and TRBJ2-7; TRBD2 aligns across 9 bases. The CDR3 consists of 16 residues. Germline V gene data show CDR1 as KGHSH and CDR2 as LQKENI. With 2 bases clipped from V and 2 bases from J, the junction kept 7 bases outside the gene matches.

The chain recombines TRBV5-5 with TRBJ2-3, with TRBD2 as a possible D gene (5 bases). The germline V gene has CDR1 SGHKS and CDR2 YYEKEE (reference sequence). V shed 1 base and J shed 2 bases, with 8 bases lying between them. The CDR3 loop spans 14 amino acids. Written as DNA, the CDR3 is TGTGCCAGCAGCTTGACTAGAGACACAGATACGCAGTATTTT. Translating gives CASSLTRDTDTQYF.

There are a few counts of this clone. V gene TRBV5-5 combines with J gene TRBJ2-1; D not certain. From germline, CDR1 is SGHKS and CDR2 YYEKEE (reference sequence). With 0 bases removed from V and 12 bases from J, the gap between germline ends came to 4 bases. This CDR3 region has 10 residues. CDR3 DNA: TGTGCCAGCAGCTTGGGGGTGCAGTTCTTC. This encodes CASSLGVQFF.

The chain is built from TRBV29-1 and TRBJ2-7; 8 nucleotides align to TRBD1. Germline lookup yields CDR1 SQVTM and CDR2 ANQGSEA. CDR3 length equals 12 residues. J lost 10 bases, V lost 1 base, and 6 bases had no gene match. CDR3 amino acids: CSVEAWDRHQYF. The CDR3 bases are TGCAGCGTTGAAGCCTGGGACAGGCACCAGTACTTC.

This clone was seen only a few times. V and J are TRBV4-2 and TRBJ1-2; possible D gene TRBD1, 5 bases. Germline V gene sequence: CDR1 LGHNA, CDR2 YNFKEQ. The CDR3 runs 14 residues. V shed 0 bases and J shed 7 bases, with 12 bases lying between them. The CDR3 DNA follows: TGTGCCAGCAGCCAAGACAGGGAATTAGTTGGCTACACCTTC. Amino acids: CASSQDRELVGYTF.

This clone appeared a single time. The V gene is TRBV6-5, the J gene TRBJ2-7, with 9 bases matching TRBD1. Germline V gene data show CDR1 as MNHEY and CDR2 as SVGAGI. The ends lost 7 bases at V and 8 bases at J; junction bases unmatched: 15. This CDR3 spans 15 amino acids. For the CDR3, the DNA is TGTGCCAGCACCCCAGGTGGAGGACAGGGGCCCCAGCAGTACTTC. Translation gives CASTPGGGQGPQQYF.

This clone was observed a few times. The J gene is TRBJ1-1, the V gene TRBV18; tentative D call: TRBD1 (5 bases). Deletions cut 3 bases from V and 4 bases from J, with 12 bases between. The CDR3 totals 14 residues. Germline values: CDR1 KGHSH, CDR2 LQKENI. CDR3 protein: CASSPPSGRTEAFF. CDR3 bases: TGTGCCAGCTCACCTCCCTCGGGACGCACTGAAGCTTTCTTT.

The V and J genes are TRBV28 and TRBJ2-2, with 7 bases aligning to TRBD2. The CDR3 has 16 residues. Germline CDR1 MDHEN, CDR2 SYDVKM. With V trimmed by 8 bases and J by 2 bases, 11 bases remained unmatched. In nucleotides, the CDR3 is TGTGCCAGCCGATCCCTCAGCGGGGCAAACACCGGGGAGCTGTTTTTT. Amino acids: CASRSLSGANTGELFF.

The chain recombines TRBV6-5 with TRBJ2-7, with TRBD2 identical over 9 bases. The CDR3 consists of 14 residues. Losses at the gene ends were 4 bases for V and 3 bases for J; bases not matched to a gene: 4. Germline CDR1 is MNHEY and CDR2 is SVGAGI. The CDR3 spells CASSLVREGYEQYF. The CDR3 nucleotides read TGTGCCAGCAGTTTGGTGCGGGAGGGCTACGAGCAGTACTTC.

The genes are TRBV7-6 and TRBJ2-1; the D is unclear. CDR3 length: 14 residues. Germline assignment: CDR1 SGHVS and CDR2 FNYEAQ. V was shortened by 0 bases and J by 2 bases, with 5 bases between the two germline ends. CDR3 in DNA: TGTGCCAGCAGCTTAGCAACCCCCTACAATGAGCAGTTCTTC. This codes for CASSLATPYNEQFF.

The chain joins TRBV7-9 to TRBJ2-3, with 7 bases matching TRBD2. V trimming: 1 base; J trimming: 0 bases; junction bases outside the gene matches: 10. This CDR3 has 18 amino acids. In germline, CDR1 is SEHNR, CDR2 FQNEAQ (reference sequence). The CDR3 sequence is CASSLVGFERESTDTQYF. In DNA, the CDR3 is TGTGCCAGCAGCTTAGTTGGGTTTGAGCGGGAAAGCACAGATACGCAGTATTTT.

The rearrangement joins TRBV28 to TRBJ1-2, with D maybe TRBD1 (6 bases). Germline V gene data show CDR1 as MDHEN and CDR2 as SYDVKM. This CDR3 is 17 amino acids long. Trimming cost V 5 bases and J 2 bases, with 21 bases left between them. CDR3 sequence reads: CASSPAGAGWENYGYTF. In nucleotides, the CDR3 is TGTGCCAGCAGTCCTGCAGGGGCGGGGTGGGAAAACTATGGCTACACCTTC.

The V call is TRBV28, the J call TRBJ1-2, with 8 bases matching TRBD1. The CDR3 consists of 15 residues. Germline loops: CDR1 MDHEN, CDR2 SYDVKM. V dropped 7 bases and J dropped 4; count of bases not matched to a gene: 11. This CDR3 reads CASKSTGAGAYGYTF. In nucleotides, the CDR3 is TGTGCCAGCAAATCGACAGGGGCCGGCGCCTATGGCTACACCTTC.

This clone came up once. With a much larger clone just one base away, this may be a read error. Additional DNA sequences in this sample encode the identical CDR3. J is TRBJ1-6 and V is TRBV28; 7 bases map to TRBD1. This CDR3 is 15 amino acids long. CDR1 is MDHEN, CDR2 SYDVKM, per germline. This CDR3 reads CASSLVAGGHSPLHF. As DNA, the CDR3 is TGTGCCAGCAGTTTGGTAGCAGGGGGACATTCGCCCCTCCACTTT. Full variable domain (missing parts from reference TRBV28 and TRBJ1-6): DVKVTQSSRYLVKRTGEKVFLECVQDMDHENMFWYRQDPGLGLRLIYFSYDVKMKEKGDIPEGYSVSREKKERFSLILESASTNQTSMYLCASSLVAGGHSPLHFGNGTRLTVT.

For the CDR3, the DNA is TGTGCCAGCAGACCTCCGCGGGAGGTAGGAGAGACCCAGTACTTC. It is translated as CASRPPREVGETQYF. V usage is TRBV2 and J usage is TRBJ2-5, with 8 positions matching TRBD2. The germline V gene has CDR1 SNHLY and CDR2 FYNNEI. The CDR3 contains 15 residues. Losses at the gene ends were 6 bases for V and 4 bases for J; bases not matched to a gene: 10.

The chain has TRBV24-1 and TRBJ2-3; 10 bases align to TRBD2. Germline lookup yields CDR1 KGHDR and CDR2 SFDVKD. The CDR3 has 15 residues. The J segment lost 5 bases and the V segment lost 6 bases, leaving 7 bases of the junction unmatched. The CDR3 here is CATSPASGGIDTQYF. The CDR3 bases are TGTGCCACCAGTCCGGCTAGCGGGGGAATAGATACGCAGTATTTT.

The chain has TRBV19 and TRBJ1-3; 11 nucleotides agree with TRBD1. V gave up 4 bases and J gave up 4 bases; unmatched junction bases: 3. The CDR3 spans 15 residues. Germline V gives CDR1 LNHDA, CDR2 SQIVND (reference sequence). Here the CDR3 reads CASSTRTGGGNTIYF. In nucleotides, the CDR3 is TGTGCCAGTAGTACCCGGACAGGGGGCGGAAACACCATATATTTT.

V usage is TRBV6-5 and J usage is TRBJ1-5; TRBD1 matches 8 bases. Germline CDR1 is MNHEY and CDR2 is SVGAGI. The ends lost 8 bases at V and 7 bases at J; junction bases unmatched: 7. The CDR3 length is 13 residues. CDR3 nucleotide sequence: TGTGCCAGCGGAATACAGGGGGACCAGCCCCAGCATTTT. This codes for CASGIQGDQPQHF.

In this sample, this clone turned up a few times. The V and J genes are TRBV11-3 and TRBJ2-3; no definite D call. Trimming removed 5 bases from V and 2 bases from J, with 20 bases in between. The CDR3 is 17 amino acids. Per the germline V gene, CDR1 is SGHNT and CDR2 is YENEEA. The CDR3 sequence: CASSPPRIGLNTDTQYF. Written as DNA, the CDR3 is TGTGCCAGCAGCCCACCACGGATTGGGCTTAACACAGATACGCAGTATTTT.

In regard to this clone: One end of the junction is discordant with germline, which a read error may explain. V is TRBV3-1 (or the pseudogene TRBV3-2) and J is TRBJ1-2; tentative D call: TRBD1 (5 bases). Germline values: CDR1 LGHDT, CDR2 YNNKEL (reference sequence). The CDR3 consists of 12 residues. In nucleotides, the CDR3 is TGTGCCAGCAGCCACTACCGGGACCGGAACCTCTTC. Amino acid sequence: CASSHYRDRNLF.

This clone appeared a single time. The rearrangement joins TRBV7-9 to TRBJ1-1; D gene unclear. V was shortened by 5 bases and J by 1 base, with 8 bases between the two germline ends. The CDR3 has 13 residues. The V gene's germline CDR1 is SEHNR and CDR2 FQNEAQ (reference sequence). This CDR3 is CASSPYQNTEAFF. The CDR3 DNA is TGTGCCAGCAGCCCGTACCAGAACACTGAAGCTTTCTTT.

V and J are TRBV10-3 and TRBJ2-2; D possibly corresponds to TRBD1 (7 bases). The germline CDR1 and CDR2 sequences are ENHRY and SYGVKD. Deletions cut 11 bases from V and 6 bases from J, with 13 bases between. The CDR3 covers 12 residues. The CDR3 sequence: CAAQGGAGELFF. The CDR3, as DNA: TGTGCCGCGCAGGGGGGAGCCGGGGAGCTGTTTTTT.

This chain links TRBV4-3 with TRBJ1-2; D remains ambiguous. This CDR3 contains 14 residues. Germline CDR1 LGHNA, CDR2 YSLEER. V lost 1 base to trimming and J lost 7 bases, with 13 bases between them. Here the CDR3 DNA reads TGCGCCAGCAGCCAAGGAGGCGCGGGATCTGGCTACACCTTC. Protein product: CASSQGGAGSGYTF.

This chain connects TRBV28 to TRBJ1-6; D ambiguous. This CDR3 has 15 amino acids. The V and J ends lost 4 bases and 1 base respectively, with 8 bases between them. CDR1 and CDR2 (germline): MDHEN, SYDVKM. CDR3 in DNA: TGTGCCAGCAGTTCGGACGGATCCTATAATTCACCCCTCCACTTT. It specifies CASSSDGSYNSPLHF.

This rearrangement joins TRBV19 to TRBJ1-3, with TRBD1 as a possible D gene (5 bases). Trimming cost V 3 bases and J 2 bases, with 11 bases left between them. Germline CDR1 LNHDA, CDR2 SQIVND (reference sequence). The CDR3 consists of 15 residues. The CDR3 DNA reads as TGTGCCAGTAGTATGGGTCAGGGAGCTGGAAACACCATATATTTT. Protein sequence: CASSMGQGAGNTIYF.